The rows below give T cell receptor beta chains drawn from one sample of a study of T cell changes during pregnancy in multiple sclerosis. TCRdb's table, derived via immunoSEQ multiplex PCR, lists solely in-frame clones and lacks some. Among 38,000 or so clones listed, 80% to 95% were seen once. The specimen was CD4+ T cells from peripheral blood mononuclear cells, collected in the third trimester of pregnancy. Receptors originate from a female donor with multiple sclerosis, enrolled in a pregnancy study. Each CDR3 is given with its conserved first and last residue. The D gene is left open where the match is weak. Clone size is stated in some rows and not others, as once, few, many or a class when expanded.

V gene: TRBV19; D gene: TRBD1; J gene: TRBJ2-3; clone size: NA; CDR3 DNA: TGTGCCAGTAGTATGGGGGACAGGGGTGATACGCAGTATTTT; CDR3 protein: CASSMGDRGDTQYF
V gene: TRBV5-1; D gene: TRBD1; J gene: TRBJ2-2; clone size: NA; CDR3 DNA: TGCGCCAGCAGTGAACTGGACAGGGCTGTCGGGGAGCTGTTTTTT; CDR3 protein: CASSELDRAVGELFF
V gene: TRBV6-1; D gene: NA; J gene: TRBJ2-5; clone size: NA; CDR3 DNA: TGTGCCAGCAGTGGGGAGCGGCTCTACCAAGAGACCCAGTACTTC; CDR3 protein: CASSGERLYQETQYF
V gene: TRBV30; D gene: TRBD2; J gene: TRBJ2-3; clone size: NA; CDR3 DNA: TGTGCCTGGAGACGGGGGGTTGGCACAGATACGCAGTATTTT; CDR3 protein: CAWRRGVGTDTQYF
V gene: TRBV19; D gene: NA; J gene: TRBJ2-6; clone size: NA; CDR3 DNA: TGTGCCAGTTCTGAGAGCTCTGGGGCCAACGTCCTGACTTTC; CDR3 protein: CASSESSGANVLTF
V gene: TRBV19; D gene: TRBD1; J gene: TRBJ1-5; clone size: once; CDR3 DNA: TGTGCCAGTAGCGACAGGGAATCTCAGCCCCAGCATTTT; CDR3 protein: CASSDRESQPQHF
V gene: TRBV7-9; D gene: NA; J gene: TRBJ1-1; clone size: NA; CDR3 DNA: TGTGCCAGCAGCTCCCGAGGTGGCACTGAAGCTTTCTTT; CDR3 protein: CASSSRGGTEAFF
V gene: TRBV30; D gene: NA; J gene: TRBJ1-5; clone size: NA; CDR3 DNA: TGTGCCTGGAGTGAGGAGGACCAGCCCCAGCATTTT; CDR3 protein: CAWSEEDQPQHF
V gene: TRBV18; D gene: TRBD1; J gene: TRBJ2-1; clone size: NA; CDR3 DNA: TGTGCCAGCTCACCTGGGACAGGGTACAATGAGCAGTTCTTC; CDR3 protein: CASSPGTGYNEQFF
V gene: TRBV4-3; D gene: TRBD2; J gene: TRBJ2-3; clone size: NA; CDR3 DNA: TGCGCCAGCAGCCGCGGTGGGCTAGCGGGCTACACAGATACGCAGTATTTT; CDR3 protein: CASSRGGLAGYTDTQYF
V gene: TRBV6-5; D gene: NA; J gene: TRBJ1-2; clone size: NA; CDR3 DNA: TGTGCCAGCAGTAGAGGGGGTGTTGGGAACTATGGCTACACCTTC; CDR3 protein: CASSRGGVGNYGYTF
V gene: TRBV5-1; D gene: NA; J gene: TRBJ2-7; clone size: NA; CDR3 DNA: TGCGCCAGCAGATTTCCATCGGGAGAGCAGTACTTC; CDR3 protein: CASRFPSGEQYF
V gene: TRBV2; D gene: NA; J gene: TRBJ2-3; clone size: NA; CDR3 DNA: TGTGCCAGCAGGGGGGGACTCAGCACAGATACGCAGTATTTT; CDR3 protein: CASRGGLSTDTQYF